Following are 20 T cell receptor beta chains from one sample sequenced in a study of spatial heterogeneity in lung cancer. Regarding the study as a whole: Tumoral mutation counts were tracked by counts of expanded intratumoral alpha and beta TCRs.

These receptors' targets are unknown. MiXCR, applied by TCRdb to the 5' RACE reads, yields one record per CDR3 protein. The sample's table shows 35 to 45 distinct CDR3 sequences. Time point reported: sample taken at primary tumor resection. Specimen: lung tumor tissue, collected at surgery. The receptor source for this set is a male donor with early-stage non-small cell lung cancer.

Remarks on this clonotype: This beta chain appears as a stray read in a library generated for alpha chains; its size is not informative. The chain links TRBV4-3 to TRBJ1-1; D call uncertain. Trimming left V 0 bases short and J 1 base short, with 9 bases between. The CDR3 length is 15 residues. Germline CDR1 reads LGHNA; CDR2 reads YSLEER. Written as DNA, the CDR3 is TGCGCCAGCAGCCAAGATTGGCAGACGAACACTGAAGCTTTCTTT. It specifies CASSQDWQTNTEAFF.

This clonotype was counted only a few times. This beta chain turned up in a library designed for alpha chains; as an off-target read, its abundance says little. The V gene is TRBV7-3, the J gene TRBJ2-2; D is unclear. Trimming removed 2 bases from V and 6 bases from J, with 4 bases in between. Germline V gene lookup returns CDR1 SGHTA and CDR2 FQGTGA. The CDR3 sequence is 12 residues long. The CDR3, as DNA: TGTGCCAGCAGCTTAGTTCCCGGGGAGCTGTTTTTT. It translates to CASSLVPGELFF. Complete variable domain (other parts from reference TRBV7-3 and TRBJ2-2): GAGVSQTPSNKVTEKGKYVELRCDPISGHTALYWYRQSLGQGPEFLIYFQGTGAADDSGLPNDRFFAVRPEGSVSTLKIQRTERGDSAVYLCASSLVPGELFFGEGSRLTVL.

This clonotype has just a few counts. This beta chain is off target for a library built for alpha chains, so its abundance means little. The J gene is TRBJ2-7, the V gene TRBV20-1; D is uncertain. V was shortened by 1 base and J by 6 bases, with 16 bases between the two germline ends. The CDR3 is made up of 14 amino acids. Per germline, CDR1 DFQATT and CDR2 SNEGSKA (reference sequence). The CDR3 DNA reads TGCAGTGCTAGAGGCCCCCGCGCCCTAGGCGAGCAGTACTTC. This translates into CSARGPRALGEQYF.

Comment on this clonotype: This beta chain is an off-target read within a library intended for alpha chains, so its frequency means little. Written as DNA, the CDR3 is TGTGCCAGCAGGGACAGCAACTCTGGAAACACCATATATTTT. Translating gives CASRDSNSGNTIYF. This chain links TRBV13 with TRBJ1-3; the D gene is possibly TRBD1 (6 bases). Trimming removed 6 bases at V and 0 bases at J, with 9 bases between. The CDR3 runs 14 residues. Germline CDR1 PRHDT, CDR2 FYEKMQ (reference sequence).

On this clonotype itself: This beta chain represents an off-target read in a library built for alpha chains; its size is of limited meaning. The CDR3 bases are TGTGCCAGCAGCTTAGTACAGAGGGATACGCAGTATTTT. Translation gives CASSLVQRDTQYF. The V call is TRBV11-2, the J call TRBJ2-3; no clear D gene. The CDR3 loop spans 13 amino acids. Germline V gives CDR1 SGHAT, CDR2 FQNNGV. Trimming took off 1 base at V and 6 bases at J, with 8 bases between the two ends.

Concerning this clonotype itself: Found in a library prepared for alpha chains, this beta chain is an off-target read, and its abundance has little meaning. The genes are TRBV7-2 and TRBJ2-6; perhaps TRBD1 as D (5 bases). The CDR3 is made up of 14 amino acids. Trimming cost V 6 bases and J 4 bases, with 10 bases left between them. CDR1 SGHTA and CDR2 FQGNSA come from the germline V gene. The chain's CDR3 is CASSKGPGANVLTF. For the CDR3, the DNA is TGTGCCAGCAGTAAGGGGCCCGGGGCCAACGTCCTGACTTTC.

With regard to this clonotype: For a library built for alpha chains, this beta chain is a stray read; little rests on its size. The gene calls are TRBV7-2 and TRBJ2-7, with TRBD1 matching over 7 bases. The CDR3 spans 13 residues. Germline values: CDR1 SGHTA, CDR2 FQGNSA. V gave up 5 bases and J gave up 2 bases; unmatched junction bases: 3. CDR3 nucleotides: TGTGCCAGCAGCCGGGACAGCGCCTACGAGCAGTACTTC. It is translated as CASSRDSAYEQYF. The full variable domain, rest sourced from reference TRBV7-2 and TRBJ2-7, is GAGVSQSPSNKVTEKGKDVELRCDPISGHTALYWYRQSLGQGLEFLIYFQGNSAPDKSGLPSDRFSAERTGGSVSTLTIQRTQQEDSAVYLCASSRDSAYEQYFGPGTRLTVT.

This clonotype is hyperexpanded in the sample. This beta chain slipped into a library made for alpha chains as a stray read, so its size is not meaningful. This sequence joins TRBV5-1 and TRBJ2-1; D might be TRBD1 or TRBD2, each matching 5 bases. Germline V gene data show CDR1 as SGHRS and CDR2 as YFSETQ. Trimming took off 6 bases at V and 9 bases at J, with 16 bases between the two ends. The CDR3 runs to 13 residues. The CDR3 loop is CASTGLWGSEQFF. The CDR3 DNA is TGCGCCAGCACGGGCCTATGGGGGAGTGAGCAGTTCTTC.

To note about this clonotype: This beta chain lies outside the target of a library built for alpha chains; its clone size means little. The chain has TRBV7-6 and TRBJ2-7; tentative D call: TRBD1 (6 bases). CDR3 size: 16 residues. CDR1 and CDR2 from the germline V gene are SGHVS and FNYEAQ. Trimming took off 1 base at V and 7 bases at J, with 20 bases between the two ends. The CDR3 DNA reads as TGTGCCAGCAGCTTAGGGGGGCCCGTGACAGTAAATGAGCAGTACTTC. It translates to CASSLGGPVTVNEQYF.

As regards this clonotype: Because the library targeted alpha chains, this beta chain is an off-target read whose size means little. V gene TRBV30 combines with J gene TRBJ2-1; 8 bases line up with TRBD2. V was pared by 3 bases and J by 9 bases, with 7 bases of the junction left unmatched. The germline V gene encodes CDR1 GTSNPN and CDR2 SVGIG (reference sequence). The CDR3 sequence is 13 residues long. The CDR3 DNA follows: TGTGCCTGGAGCCGGACTAGCTGGCCTGAGCAGTTCTTC. The encoded protein is CAWSRTSWPEQFF.

Of note for this clonotype: This beta chain turned up in a library designed for alpha chains; as an off-target read, its abundance says little. The J gene is TRBJ2-4, the V gene TRBV10-3; tentative D call: TRBD1 (6 bases). The V end lost 4 bases, the J end lost 8 bases, and 15 bases lay between the germline ends. The CDR3 length is 14 residues. Germline CDR1 and CDR2: ENHRY and SYGVKD. DNA for the CDR3: TGTGCCATCAGTGGGGACACCGCCGACGACATTCAGTACTTC. Amino acids: CAISGDTADDIQYF.

By share of the sample, this clonotype is hyperexpanded. In a library made to pick up alpha chains, this beta chain is a stray read with a size that means little. The chain couples TRBV6-2 or TRBV6-3 to TRBJ2-2; perhaps TRBD1 as D (6 bases). V was pared by 6 bases and J by 6 bases, with 14 bases between. In germline, CDR1 is MNHEY, CDR2 SVGEGT. This CDR3 is 14 amino acids long. The DNA of the CDR3 is TGTGCCAGCAGCTTGGGACATTGGTCCGGGGAGCTGTTTTTT. It translates to CASSLGHWSGELFF.

This clonotype is judged hyperexpanded. This beta chain is an unintended read in a library built for alpha chains; its size means little. The chain joins TRBV24-1 to TRBJ2-1; TRBD2 aligns across 11 bases. CDR3 length equals 20 residues. The germline CDR1 and CDR2 sequences are KGHDR and SFDVKD. V lost 1 base, J lost 0 bases, and 10 bases stayed unmatched. The CDR3 DNA sequence: TGTGCCACCAGTGATTTTACCGGGACTAGCGGAATTAGCTCCTACAATGAGCAGTTCTTC. It specifies CATSDFTGTSGISSYNEQFF.

This clonotype rates as hyperexpanded (1% or more). A library prepared for alpha chains yielded this beta chain as an off-target read; its size is of little meaning. The chain uses TRBV20-1 and TRBJ2-1, with 7 positions matching TRBD1. The trim removed 3 bases at V and 4 bases at J, leaving 9 bases unmatched. CDR1 DFQATT and CDR2 SNEGSKA come from the germline V gene (reference sequence). This CDR3 region has 15 residues. The CDR3 region has the DNA TGCAGTGCTAGCCTACAGGGGAGTGGGTACAATGAGCAGTTCTTC. This translates into CSASLQGSGYNEQFF.

By share, this clonotype ranks as hyperexpanded. Because the library targeted alpha chains, this beta chain is an off-target read whose size means little. The V and J genes are TRBV11-2 and TRBJ2-3, with 7 bases identical to TRBD2. This CDR3 is 13 amino acids long. In germline, CDR1 is SGHAT, CDR2 FQNNGV. The V and J ends lost 4 bases and 6 bases, in that order; junction bases with no gene match: 4. The chain's CDR3 is CASSSSRGDTQYF. The CDR3 DNA follows: TGTGCCAGCAGCTCTTCGCGGGGGGATACGCAGTATTTT. Based on the CDR3 plus reference TRBV11-2 and TRBJ2-3, the full variable domain is EAGVAQSPRYKIIEKRQSVAFWCNPISGHATLYWYQQILGQGPKLLIQFQNNGVVDDSQLPKDRFSAERLKGVDSTLKIQPAKLEDSAVYLCASSSSRGDTQYFGPGTRLTVL.

This clonotype has only a few counts. The library was built for alpha chains, so this beta chain is an off-target read and its size means little. V is TRBV23-1 and J is TRBJ2-5, with 10 bases identical to TRBD1. TRBV23-1 counts as an open reading frame of uncertain function. The V gene end was trimmed by 6 bases and the J gene end by 5 bases; junction bases not matched to a gene: 9. The CDR3 is made up of 15 amino acids. This CDR3 is CASSLDRGHTETQYF. Written as DNA, the CDR3 is TGCGCCAGCAGCCTCGACAGGGGGCATACGGAGACCCAGTACTTC.

Worth noting for this clonotype: Because this beta chain is a stray read in a library intended to capture alpha chains, its abundance should not be given much weight. The CDR3 loop reads CASSKAPSRVYNEQFF. The CDR3 nucleotides are TGTGCCAGCAGCAAAGCGCCGTCGAGGGTATACAATGAGCAGTTCTTC. The chain links TRBV21-1 to TRBJ2-1; the table's D call TRBD2 went unverified against the DNA. TRBV21-1 is a known pseudogene. This CDR3 has 16 residues.

This clonotype was observed a few times. Because the library targeted alpha chains, this beta chain is an off-target read whose size means little. The rearrangement joins TRBV28 to TRBJ2-3; D gene uncertain. The ends were cut back, 7 bases at V and 0 bases at J, with 8 bases in the middle. Germline loops: CDR1 MDHEN, CDR2 SYDVKM. CDR3 length: 13 amino acids. CDR3 coding DNA: TGTGCCAGCATCCCTCCTAGCACAGATACGCAGTATTTT. Protein sequence: CASIPPSTDTQYF.

This clonotype appeared a few times. The size of this beta chain means little, since it is a stray read in a library made for alpha chains. The chain has TRBV12-3 or TRBV12-4 and TRBJ2-5; possibly TRBD1 or TRBD2 for D (7 bases each). The CDR3 spans 14 residues. V lost 4 bases and J 6 bases, leaving 15 bases between the germline ends. DNA for the CDR3: TGTGCCAGCAGTTCGACAGGGACTAAGCAGACCCAGTACTTC. Residues: CASSSTGTKQTQYF.

This clonotype is hyperexpanded. The library was designed around alpha chains, so this beta chain is a stray read whose abundance carries little weight. V and J are TRBV12-3 or TRBV12-4 and TRBJ2-4, with D possibly called TRBD1 or TRBD2 (6 bases each). V was pared by 5 bases and J by 7 bases, with 9 bases between. The length of the CDR3 is 12 residues. For the CDR3, the DNA is TGTGCCAGCAGTGGAGGGGGGAACATTCAGTACTTC. As protein: CASSGGGNIQYF.